This entry lists 18 T cell receptor beta chains sequenced from one sample in a study of OX40 agonist ivuxolimab in advanced cancers. Profiling relied on immunoSEQ multiplex PCR, and the TCRdb table lists in-frame clones only, not all of them. Here the sample spans tens of thousands of clones, approximately 80% being singletons. Source: CD4+ or CD8+ T cells sorted from blood, taken in a trial of the OX40 agonist ivuxolimab. The receptors here all came from an adult with an advanced solid tumor such as melanoma, head and neck, liver or kidney cancer.

CDR3 sequence reads: CASSLYESPLHF. DNA of the CDR3: TGTGCCAGCAGCTTGTATGAGTCACCCCTCCACTTT. The chain joins TRBV7-2 to TRBJ1-6; D call uncertain. CDR1 is SGHTA and CDR2 is FQGNSA in the germline V gene. This CDR3 comprises 12 residues. V lost 3 bases, J lost 10 bases, and 7 bases lay in between.

The CDR3 DNA reads TGTGCCACCTTAGGCTCTCTAGCCGTATCTAGCACAGATACGCAGTATTTT. Protein sequence: CATLGSLAVSSTDTQYF. J is TRBJ2-3 and V is TRBV10-3, with a weak D call TRBD2 (5 bases). Per germline, CDR1 ENHRY and CDR2 SYGVKD. The CDR3 contains 17 residues. V dropped 10 bases and J dropped 0 bases, with 23 bases sitting between them.

This clone was recorded once. J is TRBJ2-3 and V is TRBV6-4; the D gene is possibly TRBD2 (6 bases). This CDR3 is built from 16 residues. Germline CDR1 reads MRHNA; CDR2 reads SNTAGT. Trimming stripped 2 bases from V and 0 bases from J, with 12 bases between. CDR3 region: CASSDSGLASTDTQYF. In nucleotides, the CDR3 is TGTGCCAGCAGTGACAGCGGGCTAGCGAGCACAGATACGCAGTATTTT.

The rearrangement joins TRBV5-1 to TRBJ2-4; 7 bases are shared with TRBD1. After removal of 0 bases from V and 8 bases from J, the junction contained 8 bases not matched to a gene. CDR3 length equals 15 residues. Germline V gene data show CDR1 as SGHRS and CDR2 as YFSETQ. CDR3 DNA: TGCGCCAGCAGCTTGGGGACAGGCGGACGAGACATTCAGTACTTC. Protein: CASSLGTGGRDIQYF. Based on the CDR3 plus reference TRBV5-1 and TRBJ2-4, the full variable domain is KAGVTQTPRYLIKTRGQQVTLSCSPISGHRSVSWYQQTPGQGLQFLFEYFSETQRNKGNFPGRFSGRQFSNSRSEMNVSTLELGDSALYLCASSLGTGGRDIQYFGAGTRLSVL.

The chain links TRBV29-1 to TRBJ2-2; TRBD1 agrees at 10 bases. This CDR3 contains 15 residues. Germline-derived CDR1 and CDR2 are SQVTM and ANQGSEA. The ends lost 6 bases at V and 6 bases at J; junction bases unmatched: 10. The CDR3 sequence is CSVAWTGGPSGELFF. CDR3 nucleotides: TGCAGCGTCGCCTGGACAGGGGGTCCGTCCGGGGAGCTGTTTTTT.

This chain joins TRBV12-5 and TRBJ1-6; no clear D gene. The germline V gene has CDR1 LGHNT and CDR2 FRNRAP. CDR3 length: 15 amino acids. V lost 3 bases to trimming and J lost 7 bases, with 13 bases between them. CDR3 sequence: CASGFSTDTNSPLHF. Here the CDR3 DNA reads TGTGCTAGTGGTTTTTCGACTGACACGAATTCACCCCTCCACTTT.

The V gene is TRBV27, the J gene TRBJ1-6; D gene unclear. Germline lookup yields CDR1 MNHEY and CDR2 SMNVEV (reference sequence). Trimming took 6 bases from V and 7 from J, leaving 7 bases between them. CDR3 length equals 12 residues. The CDR3 region is CASSYNNSPLHF. For the CDR3, the DNA is TGTGCCAGCAGCTATAACAATTCACCCCTCCACTTT.

The chain carries TRBV6-5 and TRBJ2-5, with D perhaps TRBD1 (5 bases). Germline V gene data show CDR1 as MNHEY and CDR2 as SVGAGI. The CDR3 spans 14 residues. V was trimmed by 5 bases and J by 1 base, leaving 11 bases between them. The DNA of the CDR3 is TGTGCCAGCAGTCGGACATTCTCCCAAGAGACCCAGTACTTC. It encodes CASSRTFSQETQYF.

The DNA for the CDR3 is TGTGCCGCTCGGGAGGCACAGCCCCAGCATTTT. Its translation is CAAREAQPQHF. The V and J genes are TRBV9 and TRBJ1-5; D uncertain. The CDR3 loop spans 11 amino acids. Looked up from germline, CDR1 is SGDLS and CDR2 is YYNGEE. V gave up 10 bases and J gave up 7 bases, with 12 bases separating them.

The rearrangement uses TRBV21-1 and TRBJ2-3; the table assigns TRBD1, which was not confirmed against the DNA. TRBV21-1 is marked as a pseudogene. The CDR3 totals 17 residues. The CDR3 sequence is CASSKALRGLLLDTQYF. The CDR3, as DNA: TGTGCCAGCAGCAAAGCGCTGAGGGGGCTACTCCTAGATACGCAGTATTTT.

The chain employs TRBV29-1 and TRBJ2-1; D gene ambiguous. The CDR3 is 10 amino acids. Germline V gene data show CDR1 as SQVTM and CDR2 as ANQGSEA. Trimming shortened V by 7 bases and J by 10 bases, and 11 bases separated the two germline ends. The CDR3 DNA reads as TGCAGCGCTGCAGTGGAGGAGCAGTTCTTC. Its translation: CSAAVEEQFF.

The chain is built from TRBV7-9 and TRBJ2-2; TRBD1 agrees at 10 bases. The germline V gene encodes CDR1 SEHNR and CDR2 FQNEAQ (reference sequence). This CDR3 is built from 15 residues. V trimming: 6 bases; J trimming: 5 bases; junction bases outside the gene matches: 6. The CDR3 DNA is TGTGCCAGCAGTGGGGACAGGGGAAATACCGGGGAGCTGTTTTTT. Translation: CASSGDRGNTGELFF.

The chain uses TRBV11-3 and TRBJ2-7; D is possibly TRBD2 (6 bases). The V gene's germline CDR1 is SGHNT and CDR2 YENEEA. This CDR3 has 15 amino acids. V was pared by 0 bases and J by 9 bases, with 18 bases between. CDR3 sequence: CASSLDLGEVNGQYF. CDR3 DNA: TGTGCCAGCAGCTTAGATCTCGGGGAGGTCAACGGGCAGTACTTC.

The J gene is TRBJ2-1, the V gene TRBV5-4; TRBD2 agrees at 7 bases. There are 15 residues in the CDR3. Germline V lookup: CDR1 SGHNT, CDR2 YYREEE (reference sequence). Trimming cost V 3 bases and J 9 bases; bases outside gene matches: 12. The CDR3 DNA reads TGTGCCAGCAGCTCACGGACTAGTCGGATTGGTGAGCAGTTCTTC. Its translation: CASSSRTSRIGEQFF. The full variable domain, its missing parts supplied by reference TRBV5-4 and TRBJ2-1, is ETGVTQSPTHLIKTRGQQVTLRCSSQSGHNTVSWYQQALGQGPQFIFQYYREEENGRGNFPPRFSGLQFPNYSSELNVNALELDDSALYLCASSSRTSRIGEQFFGPGTRLTVL.

The gene calls are TRBV27 and TRBJ2-5, with D possibly being TRBD1 (6 bases). The CDR3 has 14 amino acids. CDR1 is MNHEY and CDR2 is SMNVEV in the germline V gene (reference sequence). Trimming shortened V by 4 bases and J by 3 bases, and 12 bases separated the two germline ends. In nucleotides, the CDR3 is TGTGCCAGCAGTTCCCGGACAGCCAAAGAGACCCAGTACTTC. This sequence encodes CASSSRTAKETQYF.

The gene calls are TRBV5-1 and TRBJ1-1, with D unclear. Per germline, CDR1 SGHRS and CDR2 YFSETQ. V dropped 0 bases and J dropped 2 bases, with 8 bases sitting between them. This CDR3 comprises 14 residues. CDR3 in DNA: TGCGCCAGCAGCTTGGACACAGCAAACACTGAAGCTTTCTTT. Translated, it gives CASSLDTANTEAFF. Filled out from reference TRBV5-1 and TRBJ1-1, the complete variable domain reads KAGVTQTPRYLIKTRGQQVTLSCSPISGHRSVSWYQQTPGQGLQFLFEYFSETQRNKGNFPGRFSGRQFSNSRSEMNVSTLELGDSALYLCASSLDTANTEAFFGQGTRLTVV.

The chain employs TRBV30 and TRBJ2-3; 9 nucleotides match TRBD2. Germline loops: CDR1 GTSNPN, CDR2 SVGIG (reference sequence). The CDR3 has 14 residues. Trimming removed 2 bases from V and 4 bases from J; junction bases left unmatched: 4. CDR3 sequence: CAWSNSGSSDTQYF. DNA of the CDR3: TGTGCCTGGAGTAATAGCGGGAGCTCAGATACGCAGTATTTT.

V usage is TRBV5-5 and J usage is TRBJ2-7, with D perhaps TRBD1 (6 bases). This CDR3 is 16 amino acids long. The germline V and J ends were trimmed by 4 bases and 5 bases, with 22 bases remaining between them. Germline loops: CDR1 SGHKS, CDR2 YYEKEE (reference sequence). The CDR3, as DNA: TGTGCCAGCAGCCGAATCTACCGGACAGACTTCAACGAGCAGTACTTC. Its protein product is CASSRIYRTDFNEQYF.